The TCR beta chain under discussion was sequenced for a study of CD8 T cells in ankylosing spondylitis. The study, taken as a whole, reports: Among TCR beta sequences, a motif of eight highly homologous variants appeared characteristic of ankylosing spondylitis blood. Clones linked with disease were CD8+ and fairly uncommon in the peripheral blood. According to the report, clones linked to the disease were significantly enriched in matched synovial fluid samples taken from ankylosing spondylitis patients.

The table lists this clonotype with a few counts. The target antigen is unknown. Quantitative 5'-RACE with molecular barcodes generated TCR beta libraries. TCRdb recomputed calls from the 5' RACE reads with MiXCR, one row per CDR3 protein. In the table there are about 800,000 distinct CDR3 sequences, roughly 12% of which are singletons. Germline assignment: CDR1 SGHRS and CDR2 YFSETQ. The CDR3 totals 14 residues. Trimming pared 4 bases from V and 2 bases from J, leaving 12 bases between. The sequencing sample was made of blood, either unsorted or a sorted T cell fraction (not recorded which). This TCR was sampled from a male donor with ankylosing spondylitis. The chain couples TRBV5-1 to TRBJ1-2; D unclear. DNA of the CDR3: TGCGCCAGCAGCCCAGACACCAACAACTATGGCTACACCTTC. Its protein is CASSPDTNNYGYTF. The whole variable domain, filled in from reference TRBV5-1 and TRBJ1-2, reads KAGVTQTPRYLIKTRGQQVTLSCSPISGHRSVSWYQQTPGQGLQFLFEYFSETQRNKGNFPGRFSGRQFSNSRSEMNVSTLELGDSALYLCASSPDTNNYGYTFGSGTRLTVV.